This is a list of T cell receptor beta chains from one sample in a study of cytomegalovirus exposure and HLA in healthy donors. Assay: immunoSEQ multiplex PCR; the TCRdb copy retains only in-frame clones and omits some. The sample gives a few hundred thousand clones, 70% to 90% of which show up once; about 3% is in the top ten. Sequencing was performed on PBMCs. All receptors come from a young man in good health and CMV-seronegative. Both conserved end residues are part of each CDR3. D genes are given only for firm matches. For some rows the clone size is stated as once, few or many, or as a class when expanded; others skip it.

>TRBV5-6|TRBD2|15|TRBJ2-7|-
TGTGCCAGCAGCTTGGATCGGGGGGACGGATACGAGCAGTACTTC
CASSLDRGDGYEQYF
>TRBV2|TRBD2|14|TRBJ2-1|-
TGTGCCAGCAGTTCGACTAGCGGGAGGCATGAGCAGTTCTTC
CASSSTSGRHEQFF
>TRBV9|-|14|TRBJ2-3|-
TGTGCCAGCAGCGTAGGTCCTAGCACAGATACGCAGTATTTT
CASSVGPSTDTQYF
>TRBV6-1|-|16|TRBJ2-3|-
TGTGCCAGCAGTGTGGGGGGGCCCACCACCCCTGATACGCAGTATTTT
CASSVGGPTTPDTQYF
>TRBV14|-|17|TRBJ2-5|-
TGTGCCAGCAGCCAAGTGTCGGGTTCGACGGCCCAAGAGACCCAGTACTTC
CASSQVSGSTAQETQYF
>TRBV10-3|-|13|TRBJ1-1|-
TGTGCCATCAGTGATCGGGGGAACACTGAAGCTTTCTTT
CAISDRGNTEAFF
>TRBV6-5|TRBD1|16|TRBJ1-4|-
TGTGCCAGCAGTTACGCGCCGACAGGGGGAAATGAAAAACTGTTTTTT
CASSYAPTGGNEKLFF
>TRBV27|-|14|TRBJ1-5|-
TGTGCCAGCAGTTTATTTGGGGCCGGGCAGCCCCAGCATTTT
CASSLFGAGQPQHF
>TRBV5-6|-|15|TRBJ2-7|-
TGTGCCAGCAGCACCGCCCCGACAGGATCCTACGAGCAGTACTTC
CASSTAPTGSYEQYF
>TRBV9|-|16|TRBJ1-4|-
TGTGCCAGCAGCCCCCACCCTGGTAGAACTAATGAAAAACTGTTTTTT
CASSPHPGRTNEKLFF
>TRBV19|-|15|TRBJ2-3|-
TGTGCCAGTAGTATGGCGGACAGATTCACAGATACGCAGTATTTT
CASSMADRFTDTQYF
>TRBV4-1|TRBD1|16|TRBJ1-2|-
TGCGCCAGCAGCCAAGGTTGGACAGGGGCCCAACGTGGCTACACCTTC
CASSQGWTGAQRGYTF
>TRBV27|-|12|TRBJ2-7|-
TGTGCCAGCAGTTCACGGGGGTACGAGCAGTACTTC
CASSSRGYEQYF
>TRBV5-1|TRBD1|14|TRBJ1-1|-
TGCGCCAGCAGCTCGGGACAGCCGAACACTGAAGCTTTCTTT
CASSSGQPNTEAFF
>TRBV19|TRBD2|17|TRBJ2-7|-
TGTGCCAGTAGTCCGAGGACTAGCGGGGTAAGGGACTACGAGCAGTACTTC
CASSPRTSGVRDYEQYF
>TRBV29-1|-|14|TRBJ1-1|-
TGCAGCGCCCACCGGGGGGGAGGGAACACTGAAGCTTTCTTT
CSAHRGGGNTEAFF
>TRBV5-1|-|14|TRBJ2-3|-
TGCGCCAGCAGCCTAGGGGGGGGCACAGATACGCAGTATTTT
CASSLGGGTDTQYF
>TRBV10-3|-|13|TRBJ2-3|-
TGTGCCATCAGTGGGAGTAGCCGAGATACGCAGTATTTT
CAISGSSRDTQYF
>TRBV19|-|15|TRBJ2-1|few
TGTGCCAGTAGTATAGATCGTAGTAGTTACAATGAGCAGTTCTTC
CASSIDRSSYNEQFF
>TRBV28|-|12|TRBJ1-1|once
TGTGCCAGCAGTTTAACAGGGTCTGAAGCTTTCTTT
CASSLTGSEAFF
>TRBV18|TRBD1|18|TRBJ2-5|-
TGTGCCAGCTCACTTTTGAGCCCGGGACAGGGAACCCAAGAGACCCAGTACTTC
CASSLLSPGQGTQETQYF
>TRBV7-3|TRBD2|16|TRBJ2-6|-
TGTGCCAGCAGCCACGGGGGGGGCGACGGGGCCAGCGTCCTGACTTTC
CASSHGGGDGASVLTF
>TRBV4-1|-|14|TRBJ2-7|-
TGCGCCAGCAGCCAAGGTTCAGGCCCCTACGAGCAGTACTTC
CASSQGSGPYEQYF
>TRBV5-6|TRBD1|15|TRBJ1-5|-
TGTGCCAGCAGCTTTTGGGGACAGAGGAATCAGCCCCAGCATTTT
CASSFWGQRNQPQHF
>TRBV7-9|-|15|TRBJ2-7|-
TGTTCCAGCAGCCCCCGACAGGACCCCTCCTACGAGCAGTACTTC
CSSSPRQDPSYEQYF
>TRBV2|TRBD1|15|TRBJ2-7|-
TGTGCCAGCAGTCCCCCCCGGACAGGGACTTACGAGCAGTACTTC
CASSPPRTGTYEQYF
>TRBV5-4|TRBD1|13|TRBJ1-1|once
TGTGCCAGCAGTTCTACAGGGGACACTGAAGCTTTCTTT
CASSSTGDTEAFF
>TRBV5-1|TRBD1|14|TRBJ2-1|-
TGCGCCAGCAGTAATGGACAGGACTACAATGAGCAGTTCTTC
CASSNGQDYNEQFF
>TRBV4-1|-|16|TRBJ1-2|-
TGCGCCAGCAGCCAAGATCCGGGACACAATAACTATGGCTACACCTTC
CASSQDPGHNNYGYTF
>TRBV6-5|-|15|TRBJ2-1|-
TGTGCCAGCAGAGCGACCGGGGGATCCTACAATGAGCAGTTCTTC
CASRATGGSYNEQFF
>TRBV6-1|-|15|TRBJ1-2|-
TGTGCCAGCAGTGAAAGGGCAGGGAACCTCTATGGCTACACCTTC
CASSERAGNLYGYTF
>TRBV5-5|-|14|TRBJ1-5|-
TGTGCCAGCAGCTTTCTCCTTAGCAATCAGCCCCAGCATTTT
CASSFLLSNQPQHF
>TRBV2|TRBD1|14|TRBJ1-2|-
TGTGCCAGCACAAGGGGGGACAGCCGATATGGCTACACCTTC
CASTRGDSRYGYTF
>TRBV27|TRBD1|13|TRBJ2-7|-
TGTGCCAGCAGTTTAGGGACAGCCTACGAGCAGTACTTC
CASSLGTAYEQYF
>TRBV23-1|-|15|TRBJ1-1|-
TGCGCCAGCAGTCAGTTGACAGGTACGGACACTGAAGCTTTCTTT
CASSQLTGTDTEAFF
>TRBV10-2|-|17|TRBJ2-1|-
TGCGCCACATCATCACCCCCACATGGCGGTGTTACAAGAGAGCAGTTCTTC
CATSSPPHGGVTREQFF
>TRBV6-5|-|13|TRBJ2-2|few
TGTGCCAGCAGTTACGGGGGGACCGGGGAGCTGTTTTTT
CASSYGGTGELFF
>TRBV28|-|18|TRBJ2-1|few
TGTGCCAGCAGTTCACCCCTTAATCCCGGCCCCCAGGGTAATGAGCAGTTCTTC
CASSSPLNPGPQGNEQFF
>TRBV7-2|TRBD1|16|TRBJ2-1|-
TGTGCCAGCAGCATCTCCGGGACAGGGGGCTACAATGAGCAGTTCTTC
CASSISGTGGYNEQFF
>TRBV5-1|-|13|TRBJ2-5|few
TGCGCCAGCAGCTTGGTCCCAGCGGAGACCCAGTACTTC
CASSLVPAETQYF
>TRBV28|-|12|TRBJ2-7|-
TGTGCCAGCATAGGGGCACCCTACGAGCAGTACTTC
CASIGAPYEQYF
>TRBV27|TRBD1|12|TRBJ1-5|-
TGTGCCACGGGACAGGACAATCAGCCCCAGCATTTT
CATGQDNQPQHF
>TRBV19|-|14|TRBJ1-1|-
TGTGCCAGTAGTTTGCTAGGAGAGAACACTGAAGCTTTCTTT
CASSLLGENTEAFF
>TRBV11-2|-|16|TRBJ2-3|-
TGTGCCAGCAGCTTAAAAGTGCGGGGTTCCACAGATACGCAGTATTTT
CASSLKVRGSTDTQYF
>TRBV28|-|16|TRBJ1-5|-
TGTGCCAGCAGTTTGCGTGGACTGGATAGCAATCAGCCCCAGCATTTT
CASSLRGLDSNQPQHF
>TRBV18|TRBD1|14|TRBJ1-2|-
TGTGCCAGCTCACCGGGACAGGGGCGGTTTGGCTACACCTTC
CASSPGQGRFGYTF
>TRBV6-1|TRBD2|17|TRBJ2-2|-
TGTGCCAGCAGTGAAGCTAGCGGGGGCGCGAACACCGGGGAGCTGTTTTTT
CASSEASGGANTGELFF
>TRBV5-1|TRBD1|13|TRBJ2-3|-
TGCGCCAGCAGCTTTACAGGGGGAGATACGCAGTATTTT
CASSFTGGDTQYF
>TRBV6-1|TRBD1|13|TRBJ1-1|-
TGTGCCAGCCGGGACAGGGGGTCCACTGAAGCTTTCTTT
CASRDRGSTEAFF
>TRBV27|TRBD1|14|TRBJ1-2|-
TGTGCCAGCAGTTTACGGGGGGACAGGGTTTGGTACACCTTC
CASSLRGDRVWYTF
>TRBV7-7|-|9|TRBJ1-2|-
TGTGCCCAAGAGTATGGCTACACCTTC
CAQEYGYTF